These 19 T cell receptor beta chains share one sample of origin, sequenced in a study of OX40 agonist ivuxolimab in advanced cancers. Libraries were prepared through the immunoSEQ multiplex PCR assay. What TCRdb holds here is the immuneACCESS table cut down to in-frame rearrangements. Part of the clones is not present; checked against another copy, under half of the missing clones reflect an unresolved V gene, and the others are unexplained. This sample comprises roughly 60,000 clones, about 80% of them detected only once. Of the sample, roughly 1.9% falls within the top ten clones. The starting material was CD4+ or CD8+ T cells sorted from blood, obtained in a trial of the OX40 agonist ivuxolimab. These receptors were obtained from an adult with an advanced solid tumor such as melanoma, head and neck, liver or kidney cancer.

This clone was counted a single time. The V call is TRBV7-2, the J call TRBJ2-7; 10 positions match TRBD1. Unmatched junction bases numbered 4, after V lost 5 bases and J lost 0 bases. CDR3 size: 15 residues. Germline V gene data show CDR1 as SGHTA and CDR2 as FQGNSA. This CDR3 reads CASSARTGGSYEQYF. CDR3 coding DNA: TGTGCCAGCAGCGCCCGGACAGGGGGCTCCTACGAGCAGTACTTC.

J is TRBJ1-4 and V is TRBV18; no definite D call. Germline V CDR1 and CDR2: KGHSH, LQKENI. The CDR3 covers 14 residues. V shed 6 bases and J shed 2 bases, with 10 bases lying between them. The CDR3 here is CASSIGSTNEKLFF. The CDR3 DNA reads as TGTGCCAGCTCCATCGGGTCGACTAATGAAAAACTGTTTTTT.

The V call is TRBV7-9, the J call TRBJ1-1, with unresolved D. Germline V gene data show CDR1 as SEHNR and CDR2 as FQNEAQ (reference sequence). CDR3 length equals 14 residues. V was clipped by 5 bases and J by 0 bases, with 10 bases between them. In DNA, the CDR3 is TGTGCCAGCAGCCCACCAAAAATGAACACTGAAGCTTTCTTT. Amino acid sequence: CASSPPKMNTEAFF.

The chain employs TRBV6-1 and TRBJ2-3; D unresolved. The germline V and J ends were trimmed by 6 bases and 1 base, with 8 bases remaining between them. This CDR3 has 13 amino acids. Germline CDR1 and CDR2: MNHNS and SASEGT. The DNA for the CDR3 is TGTGCCAGCAGGGACGTGCGCACAGATACGCAGTATTTT. Translated: CASRDVRTDTQYF.

Only one count was recorded for this clone. V gene TRBV6-1 combines with J gene TRBJ1-1; D not certain. The CDR3 extends over 12 amino acids. From germline, CDR1 is MNHNS and CDR2 SASEGT. Deletions cut 10 bases from V and 1 base from J, with 10 bases between. In DNA form, the CDR3 reads TGTGCCATACGGGAGCCGAACACTGAAGCTTTCTTT. Encoded protein: CAIREPNTEAFF.

The genes are TRBV19 and TRBJ1-1; no definite D call. The CDR3 contains 13 residues. Trimming took 5 bases from V and 1 from J, leaving 8 bases between them. From germline, CDR1 is LNHDA and CDR2 SQIVND (reference sequence). The CDR3 is CASSLTGNTEAFF. The CDR3 bases are TGTGCCAGTAGTTTGACCGGGAACACTGAAGCTTTCTTT.

The chain links TRBV28 to TRBJ1-4, with TRBD1 matching over 8 bases. V shed 8 bases, J shed 7 bases, and the junction held 9 bases outside the gene matches. The germline gives CDR1 MDHEN, CDR2 SYDVKM. This CDR3 is 14 amino acids long. The DNA for the CDR3 is TGTGCCAGCTTACATGGCAGGGGGCGTGAAAAACTGTTTTTT. Translated: CASLHGRGREKLFF.

The V and J genes are TRBV7-2 and TRBJ1-2; 8 bases map to TRBD1. Germline loops: CDR1 SGHTA, CDR2 FQGNSA. V dropped 4 bases and J dropped 3; count of bases not matched to a gene: 7. The CDR3 is 15 amino acids. The CDR3 loop reads CASSSLTGAHYGYTF. The CDR3 DNA reads as TGTGCCAGCAGCTCCCTGACAGGGGCCCACTATGGCTACACCTTC.

The V call is TRBV6-5, the J call TRBJ2-1; D may be TRBD1 (6 bases). Trimming left V 4 bases short and J 4 bases short, with 11 bases between. Germline CDR1 reads MNHEY; CDR2 reads SVGAGI. This CDR3 comprises 14 residues. CDR3 in DNA: TGTGCCAGCAGTTGGAGACAGGCGTACAATGAGCAGTTCTTC. Protein sequence: CASSWRQAYNEQFF.

The V call is TRBV4-1, the J call TRBJ1-2; no reliable D call. The CDR3 is 14 residues long. The germline V and J ends were trimmed by 3 bases and 3 bases, with 11 bases remaining between them. Germline lookup yields CDR1 MGHRA and CDR2 YSYEKL. This CDR3 reads CASSQLTLDYGYTF. In DNA form, the CDR3 reads TGCGCCAGCAGCCAGCTCACTTTGGACTATGGCTACACCTTC.

The J gene is TRBJ1-2, the V gene TRBV7-2, with D possibly TRBD1 on 5 matching bases. The ends were cut back, 5 bases at V and 8 bases at J, with 21 bases in the middle. Germline V gene data show CDR1 as SGHTA and CDR2 as FQGNSA. This CDR3 has 15 amino acids. The CDR3 reads CASSRRDPGSDGYTF. DNA for the CDR3: TGTGCCAGCAGCCGTAGGGACCCGGGTTCAGACGGCTACACCTTC.

This clone was recorded only once. V usage is TRBV7-2 and J usage is TRBJ2-7; D may correspond to TRBD1 or TRBD2 (5 bases each). The length of the CDR3 is 14 residues. V was trimmed by 5 bases and J by 2 bases, leaving 13 bases between them. CDR1 and CDR2 from the germline V gene are SGHTA and FQGNSA. CDR3 DNA: TGTGCCAGCAGCCCCTCCGGGGCCCCCTACGAGCAGTACTTC. As protein: CASSPSGAPYEQYF.

The chain carries TRBV5-1 and TRBJ2-3; TRBD2 might be the D (5 bases). Trimming left V 0 bases short and J 5 bases short, with 10 bases between. The CDR3 runs 14 residues. Germline lookup yields CDR1 SGHRS and CDR2 YFSETQ. The CDR3 coding sequence is TGCGCCAGCAGCTTGGATCCGGCGGGAGATACGCAGTATTTT. Protein product: CASSLDPAGDTQYF. Full variable domain (missing parts from reference TRBV5-1 and TRBJ2-3): KAGVTQTPRYLIKTRGQQVTLSCSPISGHRSVSWYQQTPGQGLQFLFEYFSETQRNKGNFPGRFSGRQFSNSRSEMNVSTLELGDSALYLCASSLDPAGDTQYFGPGTRLTVL.

The table lists this clone with a few counts. The gene calls are TRBV7-3 and TRBJ2-1; D may correspond to TRBD1 or TRBD2 (5 bases each). The germline V gene encodes CDR1 SGHTA and CDR2 FQGTGA. This CDR3 comprises 14 residues. V was cut by 8 bases and J by 9 bases, with 20 bases left in between. The DNA for the CDR3 is TGTGCCAGCGCCACCGGGACGGGCAGTCTTGAGCAGTTCTTC. The encoded protein is CASATGTGSLEQFF.

The rearrangement links TRBV2 to TRBJ2-1; 15 nucleotides align to TRBD2. In germline, CDR1 is SNHLY, CDR2 FYNNEI. This CDR3 has 13 residues. J lost 7 bases, V lost 8 bases, and 0 bases had no gene match. CDR3 sequence reads: CASGTSGRNEQFF. CDR3 DNA sequence: TGTGCCAGCGGGACTAGCGGGAGGAATGAGCAGTTCTTC.

The chain employs TRBV19 and TRBJ1-1, with 8 bases matching TRBD1. Germline V gives CDR1 LNHDA, CDR2 SQIVND (reference sequence). There are 13 residues in the CDR3. With 7 bases clipped from V and 5 bases from J, the junction kept 6 bases outside the gene matches. CDR3 bases: TGTGCCAGTACCGATACAGGGGGTACTGAAGCTTTCTTT. Residues: CASTDTGGTEAFF.

The chain employs TRBV5-1 and TRBJ2-1, with 9 bases identical to TRBD2. Germline V gene sequence: CDR1 SGHRS, CDR2 YFSETQ. Trimming cost V 5 bases and J 7 bases; bases outside gene matches: 10. The CDR3 runs to 15 residues. In DNA, the CDR3 is TGCGCCAGCAGGAACCCCTTAGCGGGAGCAAATGAGCAGTTCTTC. This gives the protein CASRNPLAGANEQFF. The full variable domain, in which reference TRBV5-1 and TRBJ2-1 provide the parts outside the CDR3, is KAGVTQTPRYLIKTRGQQVTLSCSPISGHRSVSWYQQTPGQGLQFLFEYFSETQRNKGNFPGRFSGRQFSNSRSEMNVSTLELGDSALYLCASRNPLAGANEQFFGPGTRLTVL.

This chain uses TRBV28 with TRBJ2-4; D may be TRBD1 or TRBD2 (5 bases each). V was shortened by 2 bases and J by 0 bases, with 17 bases between the two germline ends. The CDR3 runs to 18 residues. Per germline, CDR1 MDHEN and CDR2 SYDVKM. CDR3 sequence: CASSLGGPAGLAKNIQYF. CDR3 sequence (DNA): TGTGCCAGCAGTTTAGGGGGACCAGCTGGCCTAGCCAAAAACATTCAGTACTTC.

V gene TRBV19 combines with J gene TRBJ1-2; 8 nucleotides agree with TRBD1. J gave up 8 bases and V 7 bases, and 9 bases lay outside the gene matches. CDR1 and CDR2 from the germline V gene are LNHDA and SQIVND (reference sequence). This CDR3 is 13 amino acids long. The CDR3 bases are TGTGCCAGTAATTCACCGGACAGGGTAGGCTACACCTTC. Translated: CASNSPDRVGYTF.